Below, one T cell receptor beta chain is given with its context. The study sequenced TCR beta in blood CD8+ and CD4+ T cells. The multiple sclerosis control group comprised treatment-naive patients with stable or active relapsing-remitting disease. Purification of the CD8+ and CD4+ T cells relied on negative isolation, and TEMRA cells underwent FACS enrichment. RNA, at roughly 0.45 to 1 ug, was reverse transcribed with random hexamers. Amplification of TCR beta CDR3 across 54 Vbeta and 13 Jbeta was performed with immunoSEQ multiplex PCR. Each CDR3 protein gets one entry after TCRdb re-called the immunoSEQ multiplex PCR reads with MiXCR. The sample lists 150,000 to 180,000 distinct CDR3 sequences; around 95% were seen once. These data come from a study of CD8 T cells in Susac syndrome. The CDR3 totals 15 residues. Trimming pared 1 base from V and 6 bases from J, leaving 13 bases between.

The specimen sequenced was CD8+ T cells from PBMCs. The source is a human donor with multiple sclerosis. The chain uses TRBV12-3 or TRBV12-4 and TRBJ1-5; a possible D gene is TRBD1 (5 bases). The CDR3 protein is CASSLGRGVGQPQHF. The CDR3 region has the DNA TGTGCCAGCAGTTTAGGTCGGGGGGTGGGTCAGCCCCAGCATTTT.